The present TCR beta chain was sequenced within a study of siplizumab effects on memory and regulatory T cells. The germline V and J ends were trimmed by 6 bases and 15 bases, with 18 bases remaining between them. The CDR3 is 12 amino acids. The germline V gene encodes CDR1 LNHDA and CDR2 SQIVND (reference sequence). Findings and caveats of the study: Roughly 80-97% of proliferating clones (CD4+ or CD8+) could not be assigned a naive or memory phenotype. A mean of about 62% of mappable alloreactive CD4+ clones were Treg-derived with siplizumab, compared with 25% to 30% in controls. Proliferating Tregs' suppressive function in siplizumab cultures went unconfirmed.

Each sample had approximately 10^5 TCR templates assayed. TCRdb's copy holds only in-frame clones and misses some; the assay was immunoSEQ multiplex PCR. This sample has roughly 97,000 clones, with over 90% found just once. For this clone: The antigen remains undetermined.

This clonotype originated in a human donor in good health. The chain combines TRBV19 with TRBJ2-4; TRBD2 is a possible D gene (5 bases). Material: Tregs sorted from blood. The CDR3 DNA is TGTGCCAGTAGCCCCGGGGTGGGTCTTGGGTACTTC. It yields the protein CASSPGVGLGYF.